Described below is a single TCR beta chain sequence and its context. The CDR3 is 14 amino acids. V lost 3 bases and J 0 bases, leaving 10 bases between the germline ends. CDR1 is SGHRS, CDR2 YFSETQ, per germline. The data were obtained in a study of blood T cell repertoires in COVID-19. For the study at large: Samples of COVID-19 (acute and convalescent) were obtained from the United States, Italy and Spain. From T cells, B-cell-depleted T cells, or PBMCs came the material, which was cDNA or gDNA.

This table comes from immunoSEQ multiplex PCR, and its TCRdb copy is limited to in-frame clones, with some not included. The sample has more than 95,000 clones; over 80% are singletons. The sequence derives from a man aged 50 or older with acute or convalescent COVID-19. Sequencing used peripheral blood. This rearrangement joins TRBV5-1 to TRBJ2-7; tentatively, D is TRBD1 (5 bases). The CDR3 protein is CASSSRTISYEQYF. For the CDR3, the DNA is TGCGCCAGCAGCTCGAGGACAATCTCCTACGAGCAGTACTTC. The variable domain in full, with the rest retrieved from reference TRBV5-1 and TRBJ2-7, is KAGVTQTPRYLIKTRGQQVTLSCSPISGHRSVSWYQQTPGQGLQFLFEYFSETQRNKGNFPGRFSGRQFSNSRSEMNVSTLELGDSALYLCASSSRTISYEQYFGPGTRLTVT.